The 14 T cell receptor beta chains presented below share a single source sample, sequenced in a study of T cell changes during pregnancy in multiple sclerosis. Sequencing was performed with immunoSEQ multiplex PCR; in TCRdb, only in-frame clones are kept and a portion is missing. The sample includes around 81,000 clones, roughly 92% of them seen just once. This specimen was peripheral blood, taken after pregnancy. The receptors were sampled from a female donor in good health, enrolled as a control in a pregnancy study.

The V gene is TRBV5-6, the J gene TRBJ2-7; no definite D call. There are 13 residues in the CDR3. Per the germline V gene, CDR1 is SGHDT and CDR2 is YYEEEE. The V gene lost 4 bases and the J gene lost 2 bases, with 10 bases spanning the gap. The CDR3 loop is CASSRSPAYEQYF. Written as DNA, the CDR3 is TGTGCCAGCAGCCGCTCCCCAGCCTACGAGCAGTACTTC.

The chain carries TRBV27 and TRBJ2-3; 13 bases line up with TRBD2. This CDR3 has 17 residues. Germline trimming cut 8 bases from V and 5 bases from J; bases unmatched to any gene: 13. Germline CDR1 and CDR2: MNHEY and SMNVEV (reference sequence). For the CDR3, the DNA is TGTGCCAGCCGACCTACACTAGCGGGGGGGCGTAAAGATACGCAGTATTTT. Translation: CASRPTLAGGRKDTQYF.

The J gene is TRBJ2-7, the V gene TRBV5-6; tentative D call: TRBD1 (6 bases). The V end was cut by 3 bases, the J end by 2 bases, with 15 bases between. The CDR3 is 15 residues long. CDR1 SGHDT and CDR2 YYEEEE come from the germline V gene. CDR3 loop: CASSSPWDNAYEQYF. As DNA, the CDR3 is TGTGCCAGCAGCTCCCCTTGGGACAACGCCTACGAGCAGTACTTC. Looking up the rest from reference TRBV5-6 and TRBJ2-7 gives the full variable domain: DAGVTQSPTHLIKTRGQQVTLRCSPKSGHDTVSWYQQALGQGPQFIFQYYEEEERQRGNFPDRFSGHQFPNYSSELNVNALLLGDSALYLCASSSPWDNAYEQYFGPGTRLTVT.

CDR3 loop: CASMPGQDLQETQYF. For the CDR3, the DNA is TGTGCCAGTATGCCGGGACAGGACCTTCAAGAGACCCAGTACTTC. This chain links TRBV19 with TRBJ2-5, with 8 bases lining up with TRBD1. With 7 bases clipped from V and 2 bases from J, the junction kept 9 bases outside the gene matches. Germline V gene lookup returns CDR1 LNHDA and CDR2 SQIVND (reference sequence). CDR3 length equals 15 residues. Using reference TRBV19 and TRBJ2-5 for the parts outside the CDR3, the full variable domain is DGGITQSPKYLFRKEGQNVTLSCEQNLNHDAMYWYRQDPGQGLRLIYYSQIVNDFQKGDIAEGYSVSREKKESFPLTVTSAQKNPTAFYLCASMPGQDLQETQYFGPGTRLLVL.

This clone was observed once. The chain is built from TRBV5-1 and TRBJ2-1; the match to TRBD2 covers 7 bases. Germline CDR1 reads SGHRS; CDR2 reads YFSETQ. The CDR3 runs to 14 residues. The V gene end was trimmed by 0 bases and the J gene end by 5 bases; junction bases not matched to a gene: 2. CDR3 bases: TGCGCCAGCAGCTTGGGGGGGACTAACAATGAGCAGTTCTTC. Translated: CASSLGGTNNEQFF.

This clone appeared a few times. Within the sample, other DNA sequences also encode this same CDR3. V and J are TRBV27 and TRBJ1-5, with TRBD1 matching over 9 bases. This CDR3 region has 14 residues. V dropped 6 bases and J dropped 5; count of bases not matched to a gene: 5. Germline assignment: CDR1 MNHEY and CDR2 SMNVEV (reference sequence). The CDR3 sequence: CASSRDRADQPQHF. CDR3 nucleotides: TGTGCCAGCAGCCGGGACAGGGCGGATCAGCCCCAGCATTTT.

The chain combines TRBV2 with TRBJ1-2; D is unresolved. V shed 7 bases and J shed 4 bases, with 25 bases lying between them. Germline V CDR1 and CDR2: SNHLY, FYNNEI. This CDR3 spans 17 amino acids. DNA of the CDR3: TGTGCCAGCACCCTAGCGGGTCTGCGCCAGGTCCTCTATGGCTACACCTTC. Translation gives CASTLAGLRQVLYGYTF.

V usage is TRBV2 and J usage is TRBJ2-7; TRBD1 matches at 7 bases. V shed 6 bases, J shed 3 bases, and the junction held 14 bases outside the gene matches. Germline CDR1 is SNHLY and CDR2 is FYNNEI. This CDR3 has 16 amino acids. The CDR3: CASRSLLRTGDYEQYF. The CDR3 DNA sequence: TGTGCCAGCAGATCCTTACTACGGACAGGAGACTACGAGCAGTACTTC.

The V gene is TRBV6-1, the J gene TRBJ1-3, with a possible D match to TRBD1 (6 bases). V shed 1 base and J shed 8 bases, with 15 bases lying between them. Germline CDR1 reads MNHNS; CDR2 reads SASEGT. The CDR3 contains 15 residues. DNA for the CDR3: TGTGCCAGCAGTGAAGGAGGGGGTGTTAGAGACACCATATATTTT. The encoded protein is CASSEGGGVRDTIYF.

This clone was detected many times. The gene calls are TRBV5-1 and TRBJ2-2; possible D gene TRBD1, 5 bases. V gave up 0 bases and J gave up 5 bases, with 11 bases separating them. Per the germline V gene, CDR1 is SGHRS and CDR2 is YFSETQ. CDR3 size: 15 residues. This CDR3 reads CASSLVQGNTGELFF. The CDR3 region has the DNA TGCGCCAGCAGCTTGGTCCAGGGAAATACCGGGGAGCTGTTTTTT.

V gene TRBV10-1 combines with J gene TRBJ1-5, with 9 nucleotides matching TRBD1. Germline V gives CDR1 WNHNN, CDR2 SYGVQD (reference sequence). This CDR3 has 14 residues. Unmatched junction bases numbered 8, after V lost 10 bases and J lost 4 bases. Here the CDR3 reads CATCPGTGNQPQHF. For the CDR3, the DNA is TGCGCCACCTGTCCCGGGACAGGGAATCAGCCCCAGCATTTT.

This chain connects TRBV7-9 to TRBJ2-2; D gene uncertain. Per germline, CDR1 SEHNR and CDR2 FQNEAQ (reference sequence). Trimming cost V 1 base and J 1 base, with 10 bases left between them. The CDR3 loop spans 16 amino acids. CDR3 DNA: TGTGCCAGCAGCTTAGACCAGTCGCTGAACACCGGGGAGCTGTTTTTT. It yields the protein CASSLDQSLNTGELFF.

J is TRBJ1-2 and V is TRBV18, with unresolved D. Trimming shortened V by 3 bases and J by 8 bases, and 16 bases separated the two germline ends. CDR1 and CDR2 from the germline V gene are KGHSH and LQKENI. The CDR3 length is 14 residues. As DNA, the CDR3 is TGTGCCAGCTCACCCGCGCCACGCAACTCCGGCTACACCTTC. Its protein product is CASSPAPRNSGYTF.

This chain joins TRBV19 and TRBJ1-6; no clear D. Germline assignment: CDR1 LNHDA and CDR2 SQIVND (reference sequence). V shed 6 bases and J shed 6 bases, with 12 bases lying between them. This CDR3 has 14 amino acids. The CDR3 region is CASRETAFNSPLHF. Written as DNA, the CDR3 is TGTGCCAGTAGGGAGACGGCCTTTAATTCACCCCTCCACTTT.